The rows below give T cell receptor beta chains drawn from one sample of a study of T cells expressing NK-cell markers. TCRdb reanalyzed the 5' RACE reads, giving one entry per CDR3 protein sequence and no DNA. This sample carries roughly 350,000 distinct CDR3 sequences, with 4% to 6.5% going to the ten biggest clones. The specimen was blood T cells: a sorted CD56 or NKG2C T cell subset, CD4+ or CD8+ T cells, or bulk PBMC T cells (not recorded which). These TCRs come from a man aged 18 to 69 in good health. Each CDR3 is given with its conserved first and last residue.

j_call v_call cdr3_aa
TRBJ2-7 TRBV5-5 CASSRQGIASYEQYF
TRBJ1-2 TRBV12-3/TRBV12-4 CASSLAYRGGYTF
TRBJ1-2 TRBV10-3 CAIQGTRDLEGYTF
TRBJ2-4 TRBV12-3/TRBV12-4 CASSLVGNRAKNIQYF
TRBJ2-5 TRBV14 CASSRWTDQETQYF
TRBJ2-3 TRBV7-3 CASSPQRGADTQYF
TRBJ2-7 TRBV20-1 CSARATGRGSYEQYF
TRBJ1-2 TRBV7-2 CASSLAGGALDYGYTF
TRBJ2-3 TRBV29-1 CSVGRGSTDTQYF
TRBJ2-7 TRBV5-4 CASSFRGDYEQYF
TRBJ1-2 TRBV6-1 CASRDRDSNYGYTF
TRBJ1-1 TRBV10-3 CAINRDRTTEAFF
TRBJ2-7 TRBV7-9 CASSVEGLAGSYEQYF
TRBJ2-7 TRBV5-5 CASNTVGGYEQYF
TRBJ1-1 TRBV2 CASSNLWGTNTEAFF
TRBJ2-7 TRBV6-1 CASSKLSGDSYEQYF
TRBJ2-3 TRBV18 CASSSSAGISTDTQYF
TRBJ2-2 TRBV18 CASSPRFGELFF
TRBJ1-5 TRBV19 CATGDRTSNQPQHF
TRBJ1-2 TRBV18 CASSPHTGDYGYTF
TRBJ1-2 TRBV20-1 CSVLVRTEIGEGGYTF
TRBJ2-3 TRBV21-1 CASSKEGTDVSTDTQYF
TRBJ2-5 TRBV5-1 CASSLLGGPQETQYF
TRBJ1-2 TRBV3-1 CASSQDLYYGYTF
TRBJ2-5 TRBV28 CASSTNPGQGLETQYF
TRBJ2-3 TRBV10-3 CAISNSLGLAGDPTLDTQYF
TRBJ1-5 TRBV27 CASSPQGFANQPQHF
TRBJ2-5 TRBV12-3/TRBV12-4 CASSLRRGGTIRGRGETQYF
TRBJ2-1 TRBV6-1 CASSETPGLAGDEQFF
TRBJ2-4 TRBV12-5 CASGLVPGTGTVQYF
TRBJ2-1 TRBV25-1 CASKSGGYNEQFF
TRBJ2-1 TRBV11-2 CASSRTGGAYNEQFF
TRBJ2-7 TRBV11-2 CASSSQMEDEQYF
TRBJ2-3 TRBV6-1 CASRAEASTDTQYF
TRBJ2-3 TRBV23-1 CASSQYEPHRGSDTDTQYF
TRBJ1-3 TRBV7-8 CASSPGQSLLGNTIYF
TRBJ2-1 TRBV9 CASSVGLAGGSYNEQFF
TRBJ1-6 TRBV18 CASSPTGFGNSPLHF
TRBJ2-7 TRBV15 CATSPHVLSYEQYF
TRBJ2-7 TRBV12-3/TRBV12-4 CASRARSPSYEQYF
TRBJ1-6 TRBV5-1 CASSRDGVNSPLHF
TRBJ1-4 TRBV12-3/TRBV12-4 CASSLQIGPGEKLFF
TRBJ2-1 TRBV30 CAWRARVSSYNEQFF
TRBJ2-7 TRBV3-1 CASSQTLAGRNEQYF
TRBJ2-2 TRBV6-2/TRBV6-3 CASSYASSGELFF
TRBJ2-5 TRBV20-1 CAPMTASQETQYF
TRBJ2-1 TRBV6-1 CASRPASGGAIIEQFF
TRBJ2-7 TRBV11-2 CASSSSDRPIYEQYF
TRBJ1-4 TRBV2 CASSGTGNAKEKLFF
TRBJ1-6 TRBV28 CASSYQGSNSPLHF
TRBJ2-3 TRBV6-1 CASRPGLERDTQYF
TRBJ2-3 TRBV7-9 CASSFGDRGFDTQYF
TRBJ2-3 TRBV30 CAWSRGGGRDTQYF
TRBJ1-5 TRBV7-3 CASSYTGTPYGNQPQHF